Listed here are 14 T cell receptor beta chains from one sample, sequenced in a study of control samples from healthy donors and cancer patients. Clones were sequenced by immunoSEQ multiplex PCR, and TCRdb holds only the in-frame ones, with some missing. The table lists more than 85,000 clones, approximately 88% of them singletons. The sample was PBMCs. These receptors were obtained from a woman in her sixties with lung cancer.

This clone was counted once. The rearrangement joins TRBV7-3 to TRBJ2-1, with 7 bases fitting TRBD2. The CDR3 extends over 14 amino acids. J lost 1 base, V lost 4 bases, and 1 base had no gene match. Per germline, CDR1 SGHTA and CDR2 FQGTGA. CDR3 amino acids: CASSSAGSYNEQFF. The CDR3 nucleotides are TGTGCCAGCAGCTCAGCGGGATCCTACAATGAGCAGTTCTTC.

This sequence joins TRBV24-1 and TRBJ2-3; D possibly corresponds to TRBD1 (6 bases). V shed 2 bases and J shed 1 base, with 15 bases lying between them. The germline CDR1 and CDR2 sequences are KGHDR and SFDVKD. This CDR3 is built from 17 residues. The CDR3 nucleotides are TGTGCCACCAGTGATTGGAGTAGGACAGAGGGCACAGATACGCAGTATTTT. This encodes CATSDWSRTEGTDTQYF.

The J gene is TRBJ1-2, the V gene TRBV5-6, with D possibly matching TRBD1 (6 bases). The CDR3 extends over 15 amino acids. The germline CDR1 and CDR2 sequences are SGHDT and YYEEEE. Trimming stripped 0 bases from V and 5 bases from J, with 14 bases between. The CDR3 here is CASSLVRGGHYGYTF. CDR3 bases: TGTGCCAGCAGCTTGGTTCGGGGGGGCCATTATGGCTACACCTTC.

The chain links TRBV10-3 to TRBJ1-1, with TRBD1 matching 7 bases. The CDR3 runs 15 residues. The V and J ends lost 1 base and 3 bases, in that order; junction bases with no gene match: 5. The germline CDR1 and CDR2 sequences are ENHRY and SYGVKD. CDR3 coding DNA: TGTGCCATCAGTGAGTACCAGGGGACAGACACTGAAGCTTTCTTT. It codes for CAISEYQGTDTEAFF.

The gene calls are TRBV6-5 and TRBJ2-3, with 10 nucleotides matching TRBD1. J lost 4 bases, V lost 2 bases, and 6 bases had no gene match. Germline lookup yields CDR1 MNHEY and CDR2 SVGAGI. This CDR3 spans 16 amino acids. The CDR3 region is CASSYRTGGSPDTQYF. CDR3 bases: TGTGCCAGCAGTTACCGGACAGGGGGGAGCCCAGATACGCAGTATTTT.

This chain joins TRBV27 and TRBJ1-5; perhaps TRBD1 as D (5 bases). The V and J ends lost 3 bases and 4 bases respectively, with 13 bases between them. The length of the CDR3 is 15 residues. Per germline, CDR1 MNHEY and CDR2 SMNVEV (reference sequence). The CDR3 reads CASSFREGSNQPQHF. The CDR3 DNA is TGTGCCAGCAGTTTTCGGGAGGGGAGTAATCAGCCCCAGCATTTT.

The rearrangement joins TRBV5-4 to TRBJ2-5; TRBD2 matches 13 bases. The CDR3 is made up of 18 amino acids. Germline trimming cut 1 base from V and 3 bases from J; bases unmatched to any gene: 9. Germline loops: CDR1 SGHNT, CDR2 YYREEE (reference sequence). CDR3: CASSLKTSGGVAKETQYF. CDR3 DNA sequence: TGTGCCAGCAGCTTGAAAACTAGCGGGGGGGTTGCTAAAGAGACCCAGTACTTC.

The CDR3 DNA is TGTGCCAGTAGTACTCGGGGCTACACTGAAGCTTTCTTT. Translated, it gives CASSTRGYTEAFF. The chain is built from TRBV19 and TRBJ1-1, with D tentatively TRBD1 (5 bases). CDR3 size: 13 residues. V was trimmed by 4 bases and J by 3 bases, leaving 9 bases between them. Germline-derived CDR1 and CDR2 are LNHDA and SQIVND (reference sequence).

J is TRBJ1-6 and V is TRBV4-3; D not resolved. CDR3 length equals 13 residues. V lost 2 bases, J lost 7 bases, and 6 bases lay in between. The germline gives CDR1 LGHNA, CDR2 YSLEER. The CDR3 DNA reads TGCGCCAGCAGCCAAAAGGAAAATTCACCCCTCCACTTT. It codes for CASSQKENSPLHF.

The chain carries TRBV5-1 and TRBJ1-6; D gene uncertain. The CDR3 has 14 residues. Trimming left V 0 bases short and J 10 bases short, with 11 bases between. Germline V CDR1 and CDR2: SGHRS, YFSETQ. The CDR3 is CASSLGMDGSPLHF. For the CDR3, the DNA is TGCGCCAGCAGCTTGGGAATGGATGGATCACCCCTCCACTTT. Complete variable domain (other parts from reference TRBV5-1 and TRBJ1-6): KAGVTQTPRYLIKTRGQQVTLSCSPISGHRSVSWYQQTPGQGLQFLFEYFSETQRNKGNFPGRFSGRQFSNSRSEMNVSTLELGDSALYLCASSLGMDGSPLHFGNGTRLTVT.

The chain links TRBV2 to TRBJ2-3; TRBD1 aligns across 10 bases. CDR3 length: 14 residues. The germline V gene encodes CDR1 SNHLY and CDR2 FYNNEI. Unmatched junction bases numbered 1, after V lost 4 bases and J lost 3 bases. CDR3 region: CASSGGQGTDTQYF. CDR3 DNA sequence: TGTGCCAGCAGTGGGGGACAGGGGACAGATACGCAGTATTTT.

The chain joins TRBV2 to TRBJ1-5; D is ambiguous. Trimming pared 7 bases from V and 8 bases from J, leaving 12 bases between. CDR3 length: 12 amino acids. The V gene's germline CDR1 is SNHLY and CDR2 FYNNEI. The CDR3 here is CASMGPSEPQHF. The DNA for the CDR3 is TGTGCCAGCATGGGTCCTAGTGAGCCCCAGCATTTT.

The rearrangement joins TRBV19 to TRBJ1-2; D is possibly TRBD1 (6 bases). This CDR3 is 14 amino acids long. Germline values: CDR1 LNHDA, CDR2 SQIVND (reference sequence). The V gene lost 4 bases and the J gene lost 2 bases, with 11 bases spanning the gap. CDR3 amino acids: CASSKWTENYGYTF. CDR3 nucleotide sequence: TGTGCCAGTAGTAAATGGACAGAGAACTATGGCTACACCTTC.

The rearrangement uses TRBV5-1 and TRBJ1-2, with D maybe TRBD1 (5 bases). The CDR3 spans 13 residues. With 3 bases removed from V and 4 bases from J, the gap between germline ends came to 10 bases. CDR1 and CDR2 (germline): SGHRS, YFSETQ. The CDR3 DNA reads as TGCGCCAGCAGCTCGGGGGAGAGCTATGGCTACACCTTC. Protein: CASSSGESYGYTF.